This TCR beta chain emerged from a study of shared clonotypes between healthy human individuals (dated by TCRdb to 2019 to 2021). About the study as a whole: The cohort included a few men and a couple of women between 18 and 49 years of age. To estimate repertoire size and how much clonotype sharing occurs between individuals, the study deeply sequenced the blood TCR repertoires of five healthy adults. Per donor, three plates each were used for CD4 naive and CD4 memory, two for CD8 naive, and one for CD8 memory. To increase sequencing depth and limit assay-specific biases, different laboratories used diverse techniques to prepare libraries and sequence TCR repertoires. Per donor, leukapheresis produced somewhere between about 0.9 and 9 billion PBMCs.

Comments on this clone: Its binding antigen is unknown. No base qualities exist here, and no much larger clone lies one base off it.

What the study reported, not specific to this receptor: Pairwise subsampling led to the expectation that sequencing depth would affect the degree of clonotype sharing among donors. Sampling was restricted to blood, and TCR repertoires in tissues likely differ from the TCR repertoires found in blood. Higher generation probabilities were observed for clonotypes shared by all four sorted-subset donors than for non-shared clonotypes. Because the study included only a small number of donors, the genetic and exposure-history diversity represented was limited. Across four donors, around 5% of naive CD4, 3.5% of naive CD8, approximately 2.5% of memory CD4, and 0.4% of memory CD8 clonotypes were shared. Rarefaction of sorted-subset datasets indicated incomplete sequencing despite the large sequencing depth. Naive subsets generally had larger estimated clonotype richness than memory subsets did.

TCR CDR3 regions were amplified from genomic DNA by multiplex PCR using the deep immunoSEQ assay. Extracted genomic DNA from each cell subset was distributed evenly across all wells of several immunoSEQ 96-well plates, and each plate was treated as a replicate. Each replicate PCR for sorted subsets received approximately 220 ng genomic DNA, equal to roughly 33,000 T cell genomes. Purified libraries were quantified with a Qubit 3.0 fluorometer, sized on a Bioanalyzer 2100, and re-quantified with the KAPA Library Quantification kit. Each immunoSEQ 96-well plate was sequenced on its own single-read 150-cycle Illumina NextSeq 550 flow cell. For the original study's pipeline: Because the immunoSEQ output included only junctional sequences and no quality scores, the filtering could not be the same as the filtering used for full-length reads. Sequences were annotated with PyIR, a Python wrapper for IgBLAST v1.9, using IMGT germline references to assign V/J genes and CDR3. Reads with weak V/J assignments (E-value above 1e-6), missing CDR3, stop codons, out-of-frame junctions, or ambiguous translated residues were removed. V3J clonotypes were defined as sequences sharing an identical inferred V gene, J gene, and CDR3 amino acid sequence. The percentage overlap between two repertoires was calculated by dividing the number of shared unique clonotypes by the size of the smaller repertoire. Repertoire richness was assessed with RTK rarefaction, the Chao1 estimator, and Recon v2.1 estimates of unobserved clonotypes. OLGA was used to compute generation probabilities for all TCRbeta clonotypes that the gDNA method yielded from a handful of donors. This is the immuneACCESS table as TCRdb keeps it, with only in-frame sequences that have V and J called. A part of the clones is gone; compared with another copy, unresolved V genes explain less than half, and the rest is unexplained. V, J and clone size derive from that table, while D and trimming were established from the DNA sequence. Present in this sample are about 1 million clones, approximately 78% of which were seen just once. The top ten hold under 0.6% of the sample.

From the cysteine up to the phenylalanine, the CDR3 has a length of 14 residues. The sequence is cut down to CDR3 DNA, 42 bases in frame from base 1. Trimming at the junction amounts to 0 bases on V and 6 bases on J, and the germline ends lie 6 bases apart. The CDR1 and CDR2 encoded by the germline V gene are MGHRA and YSYEKL. Healthy HIV-negative adults with no recently reported acute infections or vaccinations were included as donors. All donors were Caucasian adults living in Nashville, Tennessee, USA. CD4+ T cells were enriched by magnetic negative selection; naive cells were then positively selected on CD45RA, and the negative fraction formed the memory subset. After blood collection by leukapheresis, PBMCs were isolated using Ficoll-Histopaque density gradient centrifugation and then cryopreserved in the vapor phase of liquid nitrogen. Analytical flow cytometry was used to check the purity and quantity of every magnetically sorted T cell population. Each sorted fraction had its genomic DNA isolated and then quantified by UV absorbance on a Nanodrop 2000c.

This TCR derives from a man younger than 35 in good health. Some clones in this sample may be carry-over from other donors' samples. The specimen sequenced was memory CD4+ T cells from PBMCs. The cell subset or site label corresponds to: CD45RA-negative fraction. The chain joins TRBV4-1 to TRBJ1-6; a tentative D call is TRBD1 (5 bases match). The nucleotide sequence reads as follows: TGCGCCAGCAGCCAAGAGACAGCTAATTCACCCCTCCACTTT. The translation is CASSQETANSPLHF.